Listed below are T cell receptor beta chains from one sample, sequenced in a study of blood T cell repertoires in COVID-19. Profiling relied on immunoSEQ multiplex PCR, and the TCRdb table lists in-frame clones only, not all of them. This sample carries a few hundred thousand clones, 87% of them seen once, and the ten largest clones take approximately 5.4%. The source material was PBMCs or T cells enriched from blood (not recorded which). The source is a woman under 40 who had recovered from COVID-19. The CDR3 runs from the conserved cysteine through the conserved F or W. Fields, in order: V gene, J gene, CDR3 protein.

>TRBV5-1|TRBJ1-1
CASSSYRGPNTEAFF
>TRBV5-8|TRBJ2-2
CASSLITGTPNTGELFF
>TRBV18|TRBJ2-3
CASSGLAGDTDTQYF
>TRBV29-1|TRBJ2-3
CSVDLRWGVDTQYF
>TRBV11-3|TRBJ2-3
CASSPSGLSTDTQYF
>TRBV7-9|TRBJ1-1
CASSLVTLTEAFF
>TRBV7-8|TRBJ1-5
CASSLVQGVGQPQHF
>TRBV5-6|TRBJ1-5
CASSLAAGGNQPQHF
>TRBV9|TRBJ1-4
CASSPRPWPWEKLFF
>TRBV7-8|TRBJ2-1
CASRRLDSSYNEQFF
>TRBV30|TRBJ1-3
CAWSGPSGNTIYF
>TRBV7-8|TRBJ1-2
CASSWGEGANYGYTF
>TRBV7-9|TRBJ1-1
CASSTETAGAFF
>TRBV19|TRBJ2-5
CASSTFLVGETQYF
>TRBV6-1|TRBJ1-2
CASSEVGGNGYTF
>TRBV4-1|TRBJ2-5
CASSQEMASQETQYF
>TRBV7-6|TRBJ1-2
CASSLAQGDGYTF
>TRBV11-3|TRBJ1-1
CASSFGGSEAFF
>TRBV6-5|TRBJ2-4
CASSYPLRVKNIQYF
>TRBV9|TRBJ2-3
CASSTGLAGGTDTQYF
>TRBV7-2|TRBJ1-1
CASSLTQVGNTEAFF
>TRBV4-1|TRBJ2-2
CASSQGELAANTGELFF
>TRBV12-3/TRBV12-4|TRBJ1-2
CASSLEGAGGYTF
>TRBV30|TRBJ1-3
CACDRDSGNTIYF
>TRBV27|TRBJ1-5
CASSRDSTLRNQPQHF
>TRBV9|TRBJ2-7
CASSLAGEPYEQYF
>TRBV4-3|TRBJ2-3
CASSQTGVSTDTQYF
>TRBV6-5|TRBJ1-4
CASSLDRFATNEKLFF
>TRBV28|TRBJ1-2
CASVRGGIRYGYTF
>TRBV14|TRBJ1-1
CASSQSRVEAFF
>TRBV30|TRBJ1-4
CAWSPARVRSNEKLFF
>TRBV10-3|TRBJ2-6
CAISGRGRAGANVLTF
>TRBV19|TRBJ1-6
CASSTGGFNSPLHF
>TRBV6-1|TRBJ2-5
CASSDLTSGGGRETQYF
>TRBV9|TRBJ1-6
CASSPRQGENSPLHF
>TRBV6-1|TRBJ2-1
CASSETVVSYNEQFF
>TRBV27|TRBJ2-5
CASSIPDCKETQYF
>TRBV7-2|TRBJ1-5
CASSRQPNQPQHF
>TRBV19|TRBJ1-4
CASSIGTRTNEKLFF
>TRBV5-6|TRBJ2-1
CASNDGAGGLRGQFF
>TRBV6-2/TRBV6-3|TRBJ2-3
CASSRGTGGPDTQYF
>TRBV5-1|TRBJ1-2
CASSTEGQLGYGYTF
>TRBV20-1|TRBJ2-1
CSATLPSEQFF
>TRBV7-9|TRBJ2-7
CASSLGSPYEQYF
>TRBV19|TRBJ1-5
CASRSPGTGGNQPQHF
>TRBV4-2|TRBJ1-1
CASSQEVRQKLNTEAFF
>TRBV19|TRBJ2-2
CASSLGQGAANTGELFF
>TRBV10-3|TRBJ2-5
CAISESDRGQETQYF
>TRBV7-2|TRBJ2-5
CASSRTSGGGETQYF
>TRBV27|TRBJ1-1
CASSLRSGTEAFF
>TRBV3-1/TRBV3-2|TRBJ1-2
CASSQDRLGTGAIEGYTF
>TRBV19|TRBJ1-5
CASSIPGTINQPQHF
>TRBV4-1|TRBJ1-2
CASSASDRNGYTF
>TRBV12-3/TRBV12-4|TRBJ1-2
CASSIRGNYGYTF